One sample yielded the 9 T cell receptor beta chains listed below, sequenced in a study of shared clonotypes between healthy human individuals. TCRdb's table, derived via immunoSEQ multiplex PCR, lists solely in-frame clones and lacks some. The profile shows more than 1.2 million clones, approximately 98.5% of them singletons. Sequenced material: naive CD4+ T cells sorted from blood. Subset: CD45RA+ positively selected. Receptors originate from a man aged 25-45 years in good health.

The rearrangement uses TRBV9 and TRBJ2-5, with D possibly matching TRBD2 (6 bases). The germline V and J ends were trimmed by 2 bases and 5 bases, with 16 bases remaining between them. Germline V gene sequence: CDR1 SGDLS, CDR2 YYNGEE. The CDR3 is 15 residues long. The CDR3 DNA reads TGTGCCAGCAGCGTCGGACTGGGAGGAGGGGAGACCCAGTACTTC. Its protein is CASSVGLGGGETQYF.

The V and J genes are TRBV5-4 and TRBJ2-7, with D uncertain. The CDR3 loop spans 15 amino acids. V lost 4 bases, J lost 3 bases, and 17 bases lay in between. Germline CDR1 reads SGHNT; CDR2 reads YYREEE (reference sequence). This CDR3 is CASSTTLGIHYEQYF. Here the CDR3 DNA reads TGTGCCAGCAGCACGACTCTAGGCATTCACTACGAGCAGTACTTC.

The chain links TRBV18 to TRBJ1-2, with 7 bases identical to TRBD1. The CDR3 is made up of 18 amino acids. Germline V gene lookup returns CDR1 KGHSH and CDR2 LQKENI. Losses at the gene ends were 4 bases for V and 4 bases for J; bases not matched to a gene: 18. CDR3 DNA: TGTGCCAGCTCACTTAAGCGGGACAGTCAAACTAACCCCTATGGCTACACCTTC. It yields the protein CASSLKRDSQTNPYGYTF.

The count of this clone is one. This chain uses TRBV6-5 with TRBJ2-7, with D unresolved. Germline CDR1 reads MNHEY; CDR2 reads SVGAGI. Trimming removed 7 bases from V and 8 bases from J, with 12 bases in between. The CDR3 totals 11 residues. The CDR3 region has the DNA TGTGCCAGCACAGCAGAAGACAAGCAGTACTTC. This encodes CASTAEDKQYF.

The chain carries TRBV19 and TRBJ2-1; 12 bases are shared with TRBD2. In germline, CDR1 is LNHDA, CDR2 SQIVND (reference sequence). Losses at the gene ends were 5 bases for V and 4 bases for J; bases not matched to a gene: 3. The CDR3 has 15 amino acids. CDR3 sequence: CASSSSGREYNEQFF. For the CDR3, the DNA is TGTGCCAGTAGTTCTAGCGGGAGGGAATACAATGAGCAGTTCTTC.

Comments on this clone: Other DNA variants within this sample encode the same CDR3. CDR3 residues: CASSSRTSTDTQYF. CDR3 nucleotides: TGTGCCAGCAGCTCCCGGACTAGCACAGATACGCAGTATTTT. V usage is TRBV9 and J usage is TRBJ2-3, with D tentatively TRBD2 (5 bases). Germline V gene lookup returns CDR1 SGDLS and CDR2 YYNGEE. This CDR3 has 14 residues. The V gene lost 4 bases and the J gene lost 0 bases, with 9 bases spanning the gap.

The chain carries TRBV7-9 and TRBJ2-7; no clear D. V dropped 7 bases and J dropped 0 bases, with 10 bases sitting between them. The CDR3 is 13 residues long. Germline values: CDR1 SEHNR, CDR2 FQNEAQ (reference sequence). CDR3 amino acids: CASNFISSYEQYF. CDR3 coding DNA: TGTGCCAGCAACTTTATAAGCTCCTACGAGCAGTACTTC.

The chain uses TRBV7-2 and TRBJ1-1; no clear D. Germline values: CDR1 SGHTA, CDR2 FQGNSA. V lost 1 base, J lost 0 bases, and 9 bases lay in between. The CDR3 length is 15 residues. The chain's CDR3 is CASSLGGTLNTEAFF. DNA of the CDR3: TGTGCCAGCAGCTTAGGGGGAACCCTGAACACTGAAGCTTTCTTT.

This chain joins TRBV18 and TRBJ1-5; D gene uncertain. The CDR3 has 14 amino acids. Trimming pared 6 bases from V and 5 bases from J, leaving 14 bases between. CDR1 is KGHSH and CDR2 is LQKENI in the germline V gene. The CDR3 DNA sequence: TGTGCCAGCTCCCCGACTTCGGGAGATCAGCCCCAGCATTTT. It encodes CASSPTSGDQPQHF.